This TCR beta chain comes out of a study of T cells after yellow fever vaccination. Notes on the study in general: Subsequent booster samples again held most clones from primary vaccination (under 98% CD4, approximately 85% CD8).

Comment on this clonotype: Its target is not known. Just one base apart from a much larger clone, this may be a read error.

The CDR3 consists of 13 residues. V lost 8 bases to trimming and J lost 4 bases, with 16 bases between them. Germline-derived CDR1 and CDR2 are SQVTM and ANQGSEA. A universal primer site and UMIs were added as TCR cDNA was made by 5'RACE template switching. TCRdb called the 5' RACE reads again in MiXCR, with one record for every CDR3 protein. The sample holds 150,000 to 200,000 distinct CDR3 sequences, approximately 6.7% seen once. The chain uses TRBV29-1 and TRBJ2-3; D is perhaps TRBD2 (5 bases). The sequence was obtained from a man younger than 30 who received the YFV17D yellow fever vaccine. The input for sequencing was CD4+ T cells sorted from PBMCs, taken 5 days after the first yellow fever vaccination. The CDR3 spells CSIQLDLADTQYF. CDR3 DNA sequence: TGCAGCATACAACTAGATCTGGCAGATACGCAGTATTTT.